The rows below give T cell receptor beta chains drawn from one sample of a study of cytomegalovirus exposure and HLA in healthy donors. Profiling relied on immunoSEQ multiplex PCR, and the TCRdb table lists in-frame clones only, not all of them. The sample gives some 90,000 clones, 65% to 75% of which show up once; 13% to 15% is in the top ten. The sequenced sample was PBMCs. The source of these receptors is a woman between 65 and 79 years old in good health and CMV-seropositive. CDR3s include the opening cysteine and the closing phenylalanine or tryptophan. D genes are given only for firm matches. Size tells how often a clone was seen (once, few, many) or the class of an expanded clone, and some rows leave it out.

d_call,j_call,v_call,clone_size,cdr3_nt,cdr3_aa
-,TRBJ2-1,TRBV13,-,TGTGCCAGCAGCTCCCCTTTTGAGGGAAAAGGGTCCTACAATGAGCAGTTCTTC,CASSSPFEGKGSYNEQFF
TRBD1,TRBJ2-7,TRBV6-1,-,TGTGCCAGCTACCTGCAACAGGGGGCGCGGGACGAGCAGTACTTC,CASYLQQGARDEQYF
-,TRBJ2-3,TRBV5-1,-,TGCGCCAGCAGCCCGGTCAGGGTGACAGATACGCAGTATTTT,CASSPVRVTDTQYF
-,TRBJ1-1,TRBV5-4,few,TGTGCCAGCAGCTTTTATAGGGGCACTGAAGCTTTCTTT,CASSFYRGTEAFF
-,TRBJ2-1,TRBV2,-,TGTGCCAGCAGTCGCCGACTAGCAGGGGATGAGCAGTTCTTC,CASSRRLAGDEQFF
TRBD2,TRBJ2-6,TRBV27,-,TGTGCCAGCAGTTTACGACTAGCGGGGGCCTGGGGGGCCAACGTCCTGACTTTC,CASSLRLAGAWGANVLTF
-,TRBJ1-1,TRBV9,-,TGTGCCAGCAGTCTAGGAGAAGGCTGGAACACTGAAGCTTTCTTT,CASSLGEGWNTEAFF
-,TRBJ1-1,TRBV11-2,few,TGTGCCAGCAGCTTAGTGGCCCCTGAAGCTTTCTTT,CASSLVAPEAFF
-,TRBJ1-6,TRBV27,-,TGTGCCAGCAGTTTAATTCGGGGTGGTTCACCCCTCCACTTT,CASSLIRGGSPLHF
TRBD1,TRBJ2-5,TRBV12-5,-,TGTGCTAGTGGCCATGACAGGGGGGAGACCCAGTACTTC,CASGHDRGETQYF
-,TRBJ2-5,TRBV13,-,TGTGCCAGCACCGATACCACTAGCCGCCAAGAGACCCAGTACTTC,CASTDTTSRQETQYF
TRBD2,TRBJ2-7,TRBV7-8,-,TGTGCCAGCACCGAAGCACAGCGGGAGATAAACGAGCAGTACTTC,CASTEAQREINEQYF
-,TRBJ1-2,TRBV28,-,TGTGCCAGCAGTCCCCCAATAGGGGCGCAGGGCTACACCTTC,CASSPPIGAQGYTF
-,TRBJ1-5,TRBV7-9,-,TGTGCCAGCAGCCCGACAGGTAGCAATCAGCCCCAGCATTTT,CASSPTGSNQPQHF
-,TRBJ1-5,TRBV6-4,-,TGTGCCAGCAGTGACTCCAAGCCTGCGGGCAATCAGCCCCAGCATTTT,CASSDSKPAGNQPQHF
TRBD1,TRBJ1-4,TRBV15,-,TGTGCCACCAGCATGAGTTCCGGGACAGGGTATGAAAAACTGTTTTTT,CATSMSSGTGYEKLFF
TRBD1,TRBJ2-7,TRBV9,-,TGTGCCAGCAGCGAGAGGGACAGACCCTACGAGCAGTACTTC,CASSERDRPYEQYF
TRBD2,TRBJ2-1,TRBV9,-,TGTGCCAGCAGCGTAGGTCTAGCGGATTACAATGAGCAGTTCTTC,CASSVGLADYNEQFF
TRBD1,TRBJ1-5,TRBV6-4,-,TGTGCCAGCAGTGAAAGGGACAGGGTGGGCAATCAGCCCCAGCATTTT,CASSERDRVGNQPQHF
TRBD1,TRBJ2-7,TRBV28,medium-sized,TGTGCCAGCAGTTTAAACGGGGCAGGGGGCTTGTACGAGCAGTACTTC,CASSLNGAGGLYEQYF
-,TRBJ1-1,TRBV28,-,TGTGCCAGCAGTCCCACCACGGGGATAAGGGAGAACACTGAAGCTTTCTTT,CASSPTTGIRENTEAFF
TRBD1,TRBJ1-1,TRBV18,-,TGTGCCAGCTCACCAGCACAGGGGGTGAACACTGAAGCTTTCTTT,CASSPAQGVNTEAFF
TRBD1,TRBJ2-7,TRBV7-8,few,TGTGCCAGCAGCCGAGCCGGGACAGGGAACTACGAGCAGTACTTC,CASSRAGTGNYEQYF
TRBD1,TRBJ1-5,TRBV7-8,-,TGTGCCAGCAGCCCGGGTAGGGGGCAGGCCAATCAGCCCCAGCATTTT,CASSPGRGQANQPQHF
TRBD2,TRBJ2-2,TRBV2,-,TGTGCCGGAGGGGGACTAGCGGGGCCAACCACCGGGGAGCTGTTTTTT,CAGGGLAGPTTGELFF
TRBD1,TRBJ2-7,TRBV27,few,TGTGCCAGCTCCGGGCGGGGGACAGGGGTGGACGAGCAGTACTTC,CASSGRGTGVDEQYF
-,TRBJ1-1,TRBV9,-,TGTGCCAGCAGCGTAGGACTACTGAACACTGAAGCTTTCTTT,CASSVGLLNTEAFF
-,TRBJ2-7,TRBV5-1,-,TGCGCCAGCAGCGAGACCTACGAGCAGTACTTC,CASSETYEQYF